What follows describes a single TCR beta chain. Its antigen is not identified. Trimming stripped 2 bases from V and 5 bases from J, with 21 bases between. Germline CDR1 and CDR2: MDHEN and SYDVKM. The CDR3 length is 17 residues. Produced via immunoSEQ multiplex PCR; TCRdb's table is partial and in-frame only. The data hold about 86,000 clones, with roughly 80% observed a single time. This sample is part of a study of T cell responses to AZD1222 COVID-19 vaccine. Study results and limitations: Seropositive at baseline were only six or seven AZD1222 recipients. Spike-specific TCRs gained breadth and depth after people received two AZD1222 doses. Nearly half of spike-specific TCRs reportedly target unmutated variant regions.

The sample in question was peripheral blood, obtained on day 0 of AZD1222 vaccination. The chain has TRBV28 and TRBJ2-5; possibly TRBD1 for D (6 bases). The receptor comes from an adult in good health. Here the CDR3 DNA reads TGTGCCAGCAGTTTAAGGTCTTGGGCAGGGGTTGGGGAGACCCAGTACTTC. Translated: CASSLRSWAGVGETQYF.